This T cell receptor (beta chain) was identified in a study of blood T cells in healthy people across ages. It was with a sample-barcoded 5' primer and a J-beta primer mix that a second PCR of about 7 to 12 cycles was run. TCRdb ran MiXCR on the 5' RACE reads and lists one entry per CDR3 protein. The data contain approximately 900,000 distinct CDR3 sequences, 25% to 30% of them singletons. The length of the CDR3 is 15 residues. In germline, CDR1 is SGHDN, CDR2 FVKESK. V lost 3 bases to trimming and J lost 8 bases; unmatched junction nucleotides: 4. This clonotype was recorded at least ten times. Isolation of PBMCs gave at least 7 million cells per sample. A further study also used this sample, focusing on T cells of mothers and their children. That study adds: There were over 8.5 million TCR beta CDR3 reads from each mother and around 2.9 million from each child. No persistent microchimeric T cell clones were detected.

The sequencing input was blood. The V call is TRBV14, the J call TRBJ2-1; 13 positions agree with TRBD2. This TCR was sampled from a woman aged 40-49 years in good health. For the CDR3, the DNA is TGTGCCAGCAGCCAGGGGACTAGCGGGGTCTATGAGCAGTTCTTC. The encoded protein is CASSQGTSGVYEQFF. Full variable domain (missing parts from reference TRBV14 and TRBJ2-1): EAGVTQFPSHSVIEKGQTVTLRCDPISGHDNLYWYRRVMGKEIKFLLHFVKESKQDESGMPNNRFLAERTGGTYSTLKVQPAELEDSGVYFCASSQGTSGVYEQFFGPGTRLTVL.